This T cell receptor (beta chain) was obtained from a study of blood T cell repertoires in COVID-19. Whole-study context: The United States, Italy and Spain supplied acute and convalescent COVID-19 samples. T cells, B-cell-depleted T cells, or PBMCs provided the cDNA or gDNA that served as material.

The V end lost 4 bases, the J end lost 10 bases, and 16 bases lay between the germline ends. The CDR3 totals 13 residues. Germline V gene data show CDR1 as SGHTA and CDR2 as FQGNSA. Repertoires were generated with immunoSEQ multiplex PCR, while TCRdb's copy carries only in-frame clones and drops some. The top ten hold around 3% of the sample, which has 100,000 to 150,000 clones, more than 80% seen once. The rearrangement joins TRBV7-2 to TRBJ1-1, with D unclear. This receptor was obtained from a woman of 80 years or more with COVID-19, enrolled during active disease. The sequenced material came from peripheral blood. The CDR3 reads CASSSLTGGAAFF. Here the CDR3 DNA reads TGTGCCAGCAGCTCCCTGACCGGAGGTGCAGCTTTCTTT.